Following are 11 T cell receptor beta chains from one sample sequenced in a study of blood T cell repertoires in COVID-19 (dated by TCRdb to the early 2020s). Libraries came from the immunoSEQ multiplex PCR assay. TCRdb's version of the immuneACCESS table is confined to in-frame rearrangements and falls short of the full clone set. An unresolved V gene accounts for under half of the shortfall where checked; the remainder is of unknown origin. This sample is represented by roughly 120,000 clones; around nine tenths of them were singletons. Approximately 2% of the sample comes from the top ten. The sequenced material came from peripheral blood. The receptors were gathered from a man over 45 with COVID-19, enrolled during active disease.

The chain recombines TRBV7-7 with TRBJ2-7, with 9 positions matching TRBD1. This CDR3 contains 13 residues. Germline CDR1 and CDR2: SSHAT and FNYEAQ (reference sequence). In DNA, the CDR3 is TGTGCTAGCAGTCAGGACAGGGGAAGGGAGCAGTACGTC. Translation gives CASSQDRGREQYV.

The gene calls are TRBV6-1 and TRBJ2-1; D is unclear. V dropped 1 base and J dropped 1 base, with 5 bases sitting between them. Germline V gene sequence: CDR1 MNHNS, CDR2 SASEGT. There are 14 residues in the CDR3. The CDR3 reads CASSEGGSYNEQFF. The CDR3 nucleotides read TGTGCCAGCAGTGAAGGCGGATCCTACAATGAGCAGTTCTTC.

This sequence joins TRBV12-3 or TRBV12-4 and TRBJ1-2; TRBD1 is a possible D gene (6 bases). The length of the CDR3 is 13 residues. The V gene lost 5 bases and the J gene lost 8 bases, with 15 bases spanning the gap. Here the CDR3 DNA reads TGTGCCAGCAGTAACCACCCAGGGGACGGCTACACCTTC. It codes for CASSNHPGDGYTF.

This clone came up a few times. The V call is TRBV28, the J call TRBJ2-7; 7 bases align to TRBD1. The CDR3 has 14 amino acids. V dropped 6 bases and J dropped 3; count of bases not matched to a gene: 8. Germline V CDR1 and CDR2: MDHEN, SYDVKM. CDR3 bases: TGTGCCAGCAGGACCGGGACAGACCTCTACGAGCAGTACTTC. Translating gives CASRTGTDLYEQYF.

The chain combines TRBV2 with TRBJ2-7; D gene unclear. There are 14 residues in the CDR3. V was shortened by 5 bases and J by 7 bases, with 18 bases between the two germline ends. The germline V gene has CDR1 SNHLY and CDR2 FYNNEI. The CDR3 sequence: CASSTLAVAREQYV. The CDR3 region has the DNA TGTGCCAGCAGTACCCTTGCCGTGGCTAGGGAGCAGTACGTC.

The rearrangement links TRBV2 to TRBJ1-2; TRBD1 matches 7 bases. The CDR3 sequence is 13 residues long. Losses at the gene ends were 2 bases for V and 8 bases for J; bases not matched to a gene: 5. Germline V lookup: CDR1 SNHLY, CDR2 FYNNEI. This chain's CDR3 is CASSETGAKGYTF. CDR3 sequence (DNA): TGTGCCAGCAGTGAAACAGGGGCTAAGGGCTACACCTTC.

The CDR3 region is CASRSPGTAGELFF. The CDR3, as DNA: TGTGCCAGTAGGAGTCCCGGGACAGCCGGGGAGCTGTTTTTT. V and J are TRBV2 and TRBJ2-2, with 7 nucleotides matching TRBD1. Losses at the gene ends were 9 bases for V and 6 bases for J; bases not matched to a gene: 10. From germline, CDR1 is SNHLY and CDR2 FYNNEI. The CDR3 is 14 amino acids. The whole variable domain, filled in from reference TRBV2 and TRBJ2-2, reads EPEVTQTPSHQVTQMGQEVILRCVPISNHLYFYWYRQILGQKVEFLVSFYNNEISEKSEIFDDQFSVERPDGSNFTLKIRSTKLEDSAMYFCASRSPGTAGELFFGEGSRLTVL.

V gene TRBV5-3 combines with J gene TRBJ2-7; 7 bases agree with TRBD1. TRBV5-3 is placed among ORFs of uncertain function. The J segment lost 5 bases and the V segment lost 4 bases, leaving 3 bases of the junction unmatched. This CDR3 contains 12 residues. CDR3 nucleotides: TGTGCCAGAAGCACCACAGGGGACGAGCAGTACTTC. Protein: CARSTTGDEQYF.

V gene TRBV6-1 combines with J gene TRBJ2-3, with unresolved D. V lost 3 bases and J 2 bases, leaving 18 bases between the germline ends. The CDR3 loop spans 17 amino acids. In germline, CDR1 is MNHNS, CDR2 SASEGT. CDR3 region: CASSDVWRLLDTDTQYF. The CDR3 region has the DNA TGTGCCAGCAGTGATGTGTGGCGGCTTTTAGACACAGATACGCAGTATTTT.

The rearrangement uses TRBV12-3 or TRBV12-4 and TRBJ2-3; D is uncertain. The CDR3 is made up of 13 amino acids. Trimming shortened V by 1 base and J by 3 bases, and 5 bases separated the two germline ends. Here the CDR3 reads CASSLGATDTQYF. The DNA of the CDR3 is TGTGCCAGCAGTTTAGGAGCGACAGATACGCAGTATTTT.

This chain connects TRBV28 to TRBJ1-5, with D possibly matching TRBD1 (5 bases). CDR3 size: 15 residues. Per the germline V gene, CDR1 is MDHEN and CDR2 is SYDVKM. With 3 bases removed from V and 2 bases from J, the gap between germline ends came to 11 bases. The CDR3 DNA follows: TGTGCCAGCAGTTTGGGGGGTGAAGGCAATCAGCCCCAGCATTTT. This encodes CASSLGGEGNQPQHF.